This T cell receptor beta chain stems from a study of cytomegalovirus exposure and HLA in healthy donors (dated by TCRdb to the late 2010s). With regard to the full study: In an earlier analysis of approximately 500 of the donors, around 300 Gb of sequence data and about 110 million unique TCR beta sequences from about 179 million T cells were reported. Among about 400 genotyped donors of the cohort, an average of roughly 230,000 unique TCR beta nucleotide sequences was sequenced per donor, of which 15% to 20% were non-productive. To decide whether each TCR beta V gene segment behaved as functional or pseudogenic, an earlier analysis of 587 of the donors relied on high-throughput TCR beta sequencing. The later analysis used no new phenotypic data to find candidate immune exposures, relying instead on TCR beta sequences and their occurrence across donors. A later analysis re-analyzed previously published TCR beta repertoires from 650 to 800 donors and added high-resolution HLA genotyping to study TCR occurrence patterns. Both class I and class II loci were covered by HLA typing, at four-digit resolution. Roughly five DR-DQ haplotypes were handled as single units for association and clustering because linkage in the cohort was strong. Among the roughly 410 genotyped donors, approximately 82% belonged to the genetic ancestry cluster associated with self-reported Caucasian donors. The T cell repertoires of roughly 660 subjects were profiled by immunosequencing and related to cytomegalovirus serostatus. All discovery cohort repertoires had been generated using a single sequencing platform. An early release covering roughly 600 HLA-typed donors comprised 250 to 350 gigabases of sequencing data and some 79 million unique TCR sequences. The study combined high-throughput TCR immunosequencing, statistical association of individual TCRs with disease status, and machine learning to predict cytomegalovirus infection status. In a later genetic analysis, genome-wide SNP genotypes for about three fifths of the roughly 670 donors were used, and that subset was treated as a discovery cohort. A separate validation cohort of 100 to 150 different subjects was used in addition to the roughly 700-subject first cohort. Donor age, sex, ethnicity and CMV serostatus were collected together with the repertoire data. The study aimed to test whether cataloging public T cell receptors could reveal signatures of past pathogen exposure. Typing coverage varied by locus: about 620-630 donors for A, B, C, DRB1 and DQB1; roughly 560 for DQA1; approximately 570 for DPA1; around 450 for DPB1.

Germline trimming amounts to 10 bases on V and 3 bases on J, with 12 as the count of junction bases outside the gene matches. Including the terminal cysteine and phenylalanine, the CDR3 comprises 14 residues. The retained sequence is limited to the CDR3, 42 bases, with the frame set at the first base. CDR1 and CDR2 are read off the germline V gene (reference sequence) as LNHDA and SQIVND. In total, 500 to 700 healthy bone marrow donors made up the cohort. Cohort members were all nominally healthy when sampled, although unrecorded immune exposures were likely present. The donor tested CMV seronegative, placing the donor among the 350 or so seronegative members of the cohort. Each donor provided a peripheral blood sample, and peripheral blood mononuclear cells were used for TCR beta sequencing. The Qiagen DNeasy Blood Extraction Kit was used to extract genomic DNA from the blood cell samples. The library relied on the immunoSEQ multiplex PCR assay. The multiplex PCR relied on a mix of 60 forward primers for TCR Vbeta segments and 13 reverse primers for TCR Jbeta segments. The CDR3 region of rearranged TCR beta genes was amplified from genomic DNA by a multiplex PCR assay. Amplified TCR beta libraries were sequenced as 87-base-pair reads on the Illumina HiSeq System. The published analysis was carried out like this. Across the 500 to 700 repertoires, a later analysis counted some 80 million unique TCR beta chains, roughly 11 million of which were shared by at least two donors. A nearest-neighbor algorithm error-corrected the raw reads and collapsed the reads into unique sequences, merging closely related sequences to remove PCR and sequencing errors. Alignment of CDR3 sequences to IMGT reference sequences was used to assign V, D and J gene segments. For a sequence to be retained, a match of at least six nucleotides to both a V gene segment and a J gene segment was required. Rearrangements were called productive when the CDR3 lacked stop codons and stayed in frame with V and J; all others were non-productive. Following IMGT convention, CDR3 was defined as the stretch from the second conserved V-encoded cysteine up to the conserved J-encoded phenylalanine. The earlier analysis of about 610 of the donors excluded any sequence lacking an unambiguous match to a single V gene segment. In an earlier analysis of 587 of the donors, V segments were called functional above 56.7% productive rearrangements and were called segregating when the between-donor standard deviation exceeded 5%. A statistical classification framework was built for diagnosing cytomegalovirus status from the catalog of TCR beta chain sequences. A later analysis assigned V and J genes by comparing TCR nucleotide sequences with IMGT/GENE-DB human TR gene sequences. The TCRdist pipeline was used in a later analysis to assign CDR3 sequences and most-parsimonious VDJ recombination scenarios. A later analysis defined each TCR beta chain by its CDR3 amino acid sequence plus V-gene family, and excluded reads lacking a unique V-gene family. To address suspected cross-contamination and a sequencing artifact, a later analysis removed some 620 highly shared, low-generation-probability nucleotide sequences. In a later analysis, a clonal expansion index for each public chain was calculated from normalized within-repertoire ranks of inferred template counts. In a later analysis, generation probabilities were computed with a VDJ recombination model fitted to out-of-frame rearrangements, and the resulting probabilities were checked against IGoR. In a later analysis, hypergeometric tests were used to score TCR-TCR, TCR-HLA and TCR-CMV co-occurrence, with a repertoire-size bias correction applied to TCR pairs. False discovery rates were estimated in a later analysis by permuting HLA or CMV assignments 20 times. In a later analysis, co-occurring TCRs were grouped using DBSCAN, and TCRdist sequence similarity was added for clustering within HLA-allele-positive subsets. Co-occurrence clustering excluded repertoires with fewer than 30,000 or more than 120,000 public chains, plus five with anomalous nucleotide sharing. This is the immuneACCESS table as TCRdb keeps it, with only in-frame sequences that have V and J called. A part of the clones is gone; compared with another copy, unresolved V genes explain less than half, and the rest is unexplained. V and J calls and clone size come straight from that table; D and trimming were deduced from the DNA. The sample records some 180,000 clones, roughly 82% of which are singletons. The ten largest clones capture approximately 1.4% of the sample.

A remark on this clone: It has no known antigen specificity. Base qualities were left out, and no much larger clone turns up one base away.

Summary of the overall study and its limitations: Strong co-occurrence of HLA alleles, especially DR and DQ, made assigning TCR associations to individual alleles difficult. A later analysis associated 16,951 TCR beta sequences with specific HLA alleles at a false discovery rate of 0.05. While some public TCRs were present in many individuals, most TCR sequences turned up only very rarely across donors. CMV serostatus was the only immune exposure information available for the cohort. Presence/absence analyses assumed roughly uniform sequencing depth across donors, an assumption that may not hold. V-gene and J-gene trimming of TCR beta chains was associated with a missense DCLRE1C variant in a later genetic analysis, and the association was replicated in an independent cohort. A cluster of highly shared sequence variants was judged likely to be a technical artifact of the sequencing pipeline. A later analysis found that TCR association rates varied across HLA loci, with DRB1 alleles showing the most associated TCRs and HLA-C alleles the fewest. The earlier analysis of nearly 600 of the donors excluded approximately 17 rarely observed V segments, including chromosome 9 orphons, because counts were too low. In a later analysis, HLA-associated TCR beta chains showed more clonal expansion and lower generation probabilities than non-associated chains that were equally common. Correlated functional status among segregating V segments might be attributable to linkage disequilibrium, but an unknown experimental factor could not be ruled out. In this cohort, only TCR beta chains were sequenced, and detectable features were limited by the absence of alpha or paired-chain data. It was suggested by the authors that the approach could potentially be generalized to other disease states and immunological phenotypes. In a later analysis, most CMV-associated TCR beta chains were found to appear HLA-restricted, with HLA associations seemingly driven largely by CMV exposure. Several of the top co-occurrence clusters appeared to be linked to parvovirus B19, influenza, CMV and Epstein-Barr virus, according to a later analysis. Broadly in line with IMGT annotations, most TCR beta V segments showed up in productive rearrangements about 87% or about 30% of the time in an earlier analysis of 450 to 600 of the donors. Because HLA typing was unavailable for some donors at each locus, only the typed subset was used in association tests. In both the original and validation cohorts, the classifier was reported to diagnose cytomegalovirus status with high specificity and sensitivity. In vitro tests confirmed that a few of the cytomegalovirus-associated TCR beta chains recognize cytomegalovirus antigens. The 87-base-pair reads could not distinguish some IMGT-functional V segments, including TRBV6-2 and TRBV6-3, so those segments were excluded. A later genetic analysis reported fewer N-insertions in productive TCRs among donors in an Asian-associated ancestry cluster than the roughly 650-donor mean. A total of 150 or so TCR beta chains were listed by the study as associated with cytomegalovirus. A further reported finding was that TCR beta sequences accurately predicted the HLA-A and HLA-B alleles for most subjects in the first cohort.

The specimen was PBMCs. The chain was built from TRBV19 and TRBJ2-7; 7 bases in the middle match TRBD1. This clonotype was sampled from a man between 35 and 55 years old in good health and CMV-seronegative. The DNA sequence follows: TGTGCCACCCGACGGTCAGGGGGATTCTACGAGCAGTACTTC. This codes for CATRRSGGFYEQYF.